This TCR beta chain appears in the sequencing data of a study of T cell responses to AZD1222 COVID-19 vaccine. Worth noting for this clone: Its antigen remains unknown.

The assay was immunoSEQ multiplex PCR, and TCRdb's table has in-frame clones only and misses some. This sample has some 110,000 clones, with about 85% found just once. The V gene lost 4 bases and the J gene lost 0 bases, with 10 bases spanning the gap. This CDR3 spans 14 amino acids. Per the germline V gene, CDR1 is SGHAT and CDR2 is FQNNGV. Findings and limits, study-wide: The donor group comprised mostly white British people and more females; the analysis possibly underestimated clonal diversity. Two AZD1222 doses significantly raised spike-specific TCR breadth and depth over controls. Repertoire collection took place solely once the T cell response had peaked.

The receptor was isolated from an adult in good health. This sample comprised peripheral blood, obtained on day 0 of AZD1222 vaccination. The chain couples TRBV11-2 to TRBJ2-7; D unclear. As DNA, the CDR3 is TGTGCCAGCAGCTCCCTGACATACTCCTACGAGCAGTACTTC. Its protein product is CASSSLTYSYEQYF.